This paragraph reports one T cell receptor beta chain. The target antigen is unknown. The sample belongs to a study of neoadjuvant nivolumab and ipilimumab in lung cancer. Study context: Nivolumab 3 mg/kg was given days 1, 15 and 29, plus ipilimumab 1 mg/kg day 1 in combination. Overall study findings and caveats: Higher pretherapy blood TCR richness went with higher resected-tumor richness. TCR richness and clonality were higher in tumors than adjacent uninvolved lung. From pretherapy to surgery, tumor richness and clonality rose with dual therapy.

The CDR3 is made up of 15 amino acids. Germline assignment: CDR1 MNHNS and CDR2 SASEGT. V was trimmed by 5 bases and J by 4 bases, leaving 18 bases between them. Here immunoSEQ multiplex PCR was the method, and the copy in TCRdb shows in-frame clones only, minus some. The sample has 18,000 or so clones; under 85% are singletons. The chain has TRBV6-1 and TRBJ2-7, with no clear D. The sequencing used tumor tissue, collected after neoadjuvant nivolumab, alone or with ipilimumab, at or shortly before surgery. This sequence was found in an adult with non-small cell lung cancer. CDR3 sequence reads: CASSREGIRVYEQYF. Written as DNA, the CDR3 is TGTGCCAGCAGTAGGGAAGGAATTAGGGTATACGAGCAGTACTTC.